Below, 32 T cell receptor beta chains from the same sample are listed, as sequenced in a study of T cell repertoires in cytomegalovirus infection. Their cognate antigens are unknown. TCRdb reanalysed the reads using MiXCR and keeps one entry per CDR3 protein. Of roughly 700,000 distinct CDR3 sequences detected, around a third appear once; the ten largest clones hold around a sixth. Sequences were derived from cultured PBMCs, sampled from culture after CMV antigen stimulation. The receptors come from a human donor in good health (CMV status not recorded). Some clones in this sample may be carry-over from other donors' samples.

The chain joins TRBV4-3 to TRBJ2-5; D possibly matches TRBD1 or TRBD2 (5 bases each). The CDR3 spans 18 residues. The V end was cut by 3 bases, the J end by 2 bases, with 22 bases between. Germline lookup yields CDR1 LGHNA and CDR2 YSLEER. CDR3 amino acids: CASSQAVLGTVDQETQYF. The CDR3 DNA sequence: TGCGCCAGCAGCCAGGCTGTCCTGGGGACGGTAGATCAAGAGACCCAGTACTTC.

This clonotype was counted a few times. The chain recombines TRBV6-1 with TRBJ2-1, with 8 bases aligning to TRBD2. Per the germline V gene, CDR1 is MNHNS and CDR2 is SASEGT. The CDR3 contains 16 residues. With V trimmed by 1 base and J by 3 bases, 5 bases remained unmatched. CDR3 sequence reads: CASSEVAGGFYNEQFF. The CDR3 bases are TGTGCCAGCAGTGAAGTGGCGGGAGGCTTCTACAATGAGCAGTTCTTC.

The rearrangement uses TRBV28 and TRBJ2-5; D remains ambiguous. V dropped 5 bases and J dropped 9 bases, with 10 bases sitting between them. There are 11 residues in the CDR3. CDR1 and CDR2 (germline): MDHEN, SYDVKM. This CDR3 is CASSHQLAQYF. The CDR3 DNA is TGTGCCAGCAGTCACCAGTTGGCCCAGTACTTC. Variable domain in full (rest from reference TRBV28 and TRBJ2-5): DVKVTQSSRYLVKRTGEKVFLECVQDMDHENMFWYRQDPGLGLRLIYFSYDVKMKEKGDIPEGYSVSREKKERFSLILESASTNQTSMYLCASSHQLAQYFGPGTRLLVL.

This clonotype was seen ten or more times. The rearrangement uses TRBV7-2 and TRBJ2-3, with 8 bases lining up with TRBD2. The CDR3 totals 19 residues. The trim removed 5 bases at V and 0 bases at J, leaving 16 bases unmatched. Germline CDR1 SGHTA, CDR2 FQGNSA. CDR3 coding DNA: TGTGCCAGCAGCCGACCGGGTAGCGGGATTGGTGGTAGCACAGATACGCAGTATTTT. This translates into CASSRPGSGIGGSTDTQYF.

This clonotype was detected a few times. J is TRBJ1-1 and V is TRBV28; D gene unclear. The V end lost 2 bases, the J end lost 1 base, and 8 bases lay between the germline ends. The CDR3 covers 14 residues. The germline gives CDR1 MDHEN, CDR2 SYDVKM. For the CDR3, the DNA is TGTGCCAGCAGTTTAGCGGCCTCGAACACTGAAGCTTTCTTT. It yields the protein CASSLAASNTEAFF.

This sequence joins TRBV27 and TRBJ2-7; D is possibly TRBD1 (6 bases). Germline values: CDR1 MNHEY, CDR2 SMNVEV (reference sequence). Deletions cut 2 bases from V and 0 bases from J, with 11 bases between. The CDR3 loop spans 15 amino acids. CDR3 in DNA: TGTGCCAGCAGTTTAGGGACAACTAGCTCCTACGAGCAGTACTTC. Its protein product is CASSLGTTSSYEQYF.

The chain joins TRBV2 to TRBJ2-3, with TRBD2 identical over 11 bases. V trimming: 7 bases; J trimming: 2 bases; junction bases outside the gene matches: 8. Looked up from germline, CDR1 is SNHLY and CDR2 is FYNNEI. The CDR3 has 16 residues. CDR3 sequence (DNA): TGTGCCAGCAACCCGGGGACTAGCGGCTTCACAGATACGCAGTATTTT. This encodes CASNPGTSGFTDTQYF.

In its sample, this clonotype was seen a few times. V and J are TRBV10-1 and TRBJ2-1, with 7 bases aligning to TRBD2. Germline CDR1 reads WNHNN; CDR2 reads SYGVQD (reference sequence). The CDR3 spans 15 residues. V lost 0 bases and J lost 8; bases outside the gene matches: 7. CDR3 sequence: CASSESGLSADEQFF. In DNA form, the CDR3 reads TGCGCCAGCAGTGAGTCGGGACTATCGGCTGATGAGCAGTTCTTC.

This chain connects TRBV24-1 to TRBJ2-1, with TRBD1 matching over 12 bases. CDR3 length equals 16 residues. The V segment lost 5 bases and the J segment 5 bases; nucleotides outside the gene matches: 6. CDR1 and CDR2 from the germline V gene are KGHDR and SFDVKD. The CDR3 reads CATSAGDRGPDNEQFF. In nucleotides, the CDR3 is TGTGCCACCAGTGCCGGGGACAGGGGGCCGGACAATGAGCAGTTCTTC.

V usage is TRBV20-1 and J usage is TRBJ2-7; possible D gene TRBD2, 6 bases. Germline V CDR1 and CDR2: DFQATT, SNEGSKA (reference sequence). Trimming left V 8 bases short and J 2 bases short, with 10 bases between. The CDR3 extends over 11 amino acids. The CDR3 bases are TGCAGTCACGGCGGGGCCTACGAGCAGTACTTC. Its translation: CSHGGAYEQYF.

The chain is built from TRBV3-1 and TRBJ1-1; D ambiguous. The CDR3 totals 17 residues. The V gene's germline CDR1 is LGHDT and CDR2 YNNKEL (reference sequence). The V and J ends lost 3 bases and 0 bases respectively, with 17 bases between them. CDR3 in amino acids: CASSQVPIRPMNTEAFF. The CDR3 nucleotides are TGTGCCAGCAGCCAGGTCCCTATCAGGCCTATGAACACTGAAGCTTTCTTT.

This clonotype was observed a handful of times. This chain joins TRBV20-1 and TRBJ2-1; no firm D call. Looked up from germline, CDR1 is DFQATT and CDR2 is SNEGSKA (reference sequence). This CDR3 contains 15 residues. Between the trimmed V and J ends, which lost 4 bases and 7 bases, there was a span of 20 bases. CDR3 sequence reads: CSAKERSDDANEQFF. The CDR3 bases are TGCAGTGCTAAGGAAAGGAGCGATGACGCGAATGAGCAGTTCTTC.

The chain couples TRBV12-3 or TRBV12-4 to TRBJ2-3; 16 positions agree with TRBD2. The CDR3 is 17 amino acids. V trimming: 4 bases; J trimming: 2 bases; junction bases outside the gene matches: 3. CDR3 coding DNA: TGTGCCAGCAGTTGGGGACTAGCGGGGGGGCTCACAGATACGCAGTATTTT. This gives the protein CASSWGLAGGLTDTQYF.

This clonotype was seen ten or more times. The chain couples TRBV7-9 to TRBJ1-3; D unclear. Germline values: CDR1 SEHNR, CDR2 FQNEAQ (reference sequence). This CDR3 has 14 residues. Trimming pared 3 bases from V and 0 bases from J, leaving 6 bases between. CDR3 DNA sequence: TGTGCCAGCAGCTTCTCTACCTCTGGAAACACCATATATTTT. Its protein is CASSFSTSGNTIYF. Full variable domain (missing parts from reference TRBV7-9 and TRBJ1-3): DTGVSQNPRHKITKRGQNVTFRCDPISEHNRLYWYRQTLGQGPEFLTYFQNEAQLEKSRLLSDRFSAERPKGSFSTLEIQRTEQGDSAMYLCASSFSTSGNTIYFGEGSWLTVV.

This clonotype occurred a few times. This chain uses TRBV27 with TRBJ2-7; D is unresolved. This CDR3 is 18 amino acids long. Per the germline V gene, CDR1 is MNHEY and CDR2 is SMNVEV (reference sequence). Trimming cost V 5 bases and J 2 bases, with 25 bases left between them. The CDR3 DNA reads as TGTGCCAGCAGTCAAACCCCTCGAGGAGTGCCCTGGGCCTACGAGCAGTACTTC. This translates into CASSQTPRGVPWAYEQYF.

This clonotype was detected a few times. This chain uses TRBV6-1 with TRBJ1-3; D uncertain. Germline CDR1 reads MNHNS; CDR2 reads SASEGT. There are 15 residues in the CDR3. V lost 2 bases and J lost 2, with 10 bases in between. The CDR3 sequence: CASSEIGYTGNTIYF. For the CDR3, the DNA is TGTGCCAGCAGTGAAATAGGATATACTGGAAACACCATATATTTT.

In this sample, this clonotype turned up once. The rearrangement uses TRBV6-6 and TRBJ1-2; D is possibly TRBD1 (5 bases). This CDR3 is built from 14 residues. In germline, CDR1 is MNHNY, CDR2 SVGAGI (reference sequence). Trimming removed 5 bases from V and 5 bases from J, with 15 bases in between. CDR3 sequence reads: CASSRAQGRYGYTF. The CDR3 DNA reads TGTGCCAGCAGTCGGGCCCAGGGAAGGTATGGCTACACCTTC.

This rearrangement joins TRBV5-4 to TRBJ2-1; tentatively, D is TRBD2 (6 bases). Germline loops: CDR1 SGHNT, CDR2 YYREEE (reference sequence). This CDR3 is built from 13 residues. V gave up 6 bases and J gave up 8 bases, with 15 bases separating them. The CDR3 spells CASIGRGGDEQFF. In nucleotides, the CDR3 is TGTGCCAGCATAGGGCGGGGAGGTGATGAGCAGTTCTTC.

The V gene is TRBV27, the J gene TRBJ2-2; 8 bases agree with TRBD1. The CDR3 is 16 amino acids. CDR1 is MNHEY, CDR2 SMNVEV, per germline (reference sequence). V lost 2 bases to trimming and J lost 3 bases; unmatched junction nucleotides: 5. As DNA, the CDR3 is TGTGCCAGCAGTTTAACGGCAGGGGGCTACACCGGGGAGCTGTTTTTT. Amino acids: CASSLTAGGYTGELFF.

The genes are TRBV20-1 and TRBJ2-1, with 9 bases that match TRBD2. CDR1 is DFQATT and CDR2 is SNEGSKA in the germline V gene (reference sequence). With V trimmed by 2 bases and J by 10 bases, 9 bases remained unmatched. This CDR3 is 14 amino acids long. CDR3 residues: CSARSGTSTREQFF. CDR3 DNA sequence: TGCAGTGCTAGATCTGGGACTAGCACGCGGGAGCAGTTCTTC.

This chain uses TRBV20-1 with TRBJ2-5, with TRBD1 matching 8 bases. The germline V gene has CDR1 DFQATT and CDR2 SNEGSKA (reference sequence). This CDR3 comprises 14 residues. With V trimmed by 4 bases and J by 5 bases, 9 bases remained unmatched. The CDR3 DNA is TGCAGTGCTATCGACAGGGGAAGGGATGAGACCCAGTACTTC. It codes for CSAIDRGRDETQYF.

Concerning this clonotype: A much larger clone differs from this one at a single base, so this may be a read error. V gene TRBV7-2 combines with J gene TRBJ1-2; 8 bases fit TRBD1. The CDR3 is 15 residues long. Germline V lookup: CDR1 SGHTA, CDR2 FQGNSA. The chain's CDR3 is CASNLEGQEFYGYTF. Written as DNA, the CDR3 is TGTGCCAGCAACTTAGAGGGACAGGAGTTTTATGGCTACACCTTC.

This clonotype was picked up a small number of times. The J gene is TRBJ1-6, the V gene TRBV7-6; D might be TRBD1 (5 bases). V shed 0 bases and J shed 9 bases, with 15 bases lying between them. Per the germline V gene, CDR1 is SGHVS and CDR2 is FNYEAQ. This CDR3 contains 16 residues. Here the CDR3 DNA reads TGTGCCAGCAGCTTAGCGGGGGACGGGTGGTCTTCACCCCTCCACTTT. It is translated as CASSLAGDGWSSPLHF.

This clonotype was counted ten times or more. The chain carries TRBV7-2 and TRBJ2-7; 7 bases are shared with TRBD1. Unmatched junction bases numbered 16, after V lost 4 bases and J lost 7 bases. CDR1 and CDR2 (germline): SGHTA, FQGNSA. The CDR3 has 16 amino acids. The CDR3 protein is CASSSLGTVRPSEQYF. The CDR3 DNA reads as TGTGCCAGCAGCTCCCTCGGGACAGTCAGACCTTCGGAGCAGTACTTC. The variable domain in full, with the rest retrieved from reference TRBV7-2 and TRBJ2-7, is GAGVSQSPSNKVTEKGKDVELRCDPISGHTALYWYRQSLGQGLEFLIYFQGNSAPDKSGLPSDRFSAERTGGSVSTLTIQRTQQEDSAVYLCASSSLGTVRPSEQYFGPGTRLTVT.

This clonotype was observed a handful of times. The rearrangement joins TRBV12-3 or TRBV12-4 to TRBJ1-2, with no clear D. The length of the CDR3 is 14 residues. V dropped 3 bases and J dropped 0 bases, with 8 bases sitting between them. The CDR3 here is CASSFQLANYGYTF. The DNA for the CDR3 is TGTGCCAGCAGTTTTCAGCTAGCTAACTATGGCTACACCTTC.

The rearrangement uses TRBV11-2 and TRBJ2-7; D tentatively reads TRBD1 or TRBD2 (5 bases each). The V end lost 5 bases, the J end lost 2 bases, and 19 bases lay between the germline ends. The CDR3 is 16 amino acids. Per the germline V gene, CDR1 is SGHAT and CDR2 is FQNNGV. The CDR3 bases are TGTGCCAGCAGCCACCGCCGGCCAGGGAGTGCCTACGAGCAGTACTTC. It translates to CASSHRRPGSAYEQYF.

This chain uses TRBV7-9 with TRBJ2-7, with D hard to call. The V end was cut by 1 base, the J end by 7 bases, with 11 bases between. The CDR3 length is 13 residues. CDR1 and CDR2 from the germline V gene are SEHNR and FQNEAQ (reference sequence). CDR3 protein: CASSLEPRWEQYF. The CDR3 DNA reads TGTGCCAGCAGCTTAGAACCCCGATGGGAGCAGTACTTC.

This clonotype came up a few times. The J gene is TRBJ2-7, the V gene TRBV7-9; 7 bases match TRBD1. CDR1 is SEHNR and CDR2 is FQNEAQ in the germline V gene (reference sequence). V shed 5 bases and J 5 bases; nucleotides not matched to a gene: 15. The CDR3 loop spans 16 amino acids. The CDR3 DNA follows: TGTGCCAGCAGCCATATACAGGGGAAGTTCGTCGACGAGCAGTACTTC. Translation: CASSHIQGKFVDEQYF. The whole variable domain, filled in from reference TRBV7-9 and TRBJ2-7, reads DTGVSQNPRHKITKRGQNVTFRCDPISEHNRLYWYRQTLGQGPEFLTYFQNEAQLEKSRLLSDRFSAERPKGSFSTLEIQRTEQGDSAMYLCASSHIQGKFVDEQYFGPGTRLTVT.

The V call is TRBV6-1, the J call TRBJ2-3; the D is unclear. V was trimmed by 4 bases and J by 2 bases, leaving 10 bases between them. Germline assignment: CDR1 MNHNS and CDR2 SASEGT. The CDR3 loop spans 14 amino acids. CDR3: CASSVSVLTDTQYF. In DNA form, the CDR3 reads TGTGCCAGCAGTGTCTCGGTGCTCACAGATACGCAGTATTTT.

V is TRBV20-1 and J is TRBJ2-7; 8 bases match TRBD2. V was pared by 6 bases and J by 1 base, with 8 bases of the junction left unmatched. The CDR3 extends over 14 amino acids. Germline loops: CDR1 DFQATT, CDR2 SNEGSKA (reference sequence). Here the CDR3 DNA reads TGCAGTGCGAGAAGGGGGACTAGTTCCTACGAGCAGTACTTC. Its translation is CSARRGTSSYEQYF.

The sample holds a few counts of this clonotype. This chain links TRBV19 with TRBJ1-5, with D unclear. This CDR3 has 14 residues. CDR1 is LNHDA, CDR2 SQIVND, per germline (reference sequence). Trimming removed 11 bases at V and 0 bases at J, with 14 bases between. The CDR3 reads CAARGASSNQPQHF. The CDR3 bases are TGTGCCGCCCGGGGAGCGTCTAGCAATCAGCCCCAGCATTTT. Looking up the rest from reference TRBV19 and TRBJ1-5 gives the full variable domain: DGGITQSPKYLFRKEGQNVTLSCEQNLNHDAMYWYRQDPGQGLRLIYYSQIVNDFQKGDIAEGYSVSREKKESFPLTVTSAQKNPTAFYLCAARGASSNQPQHFGDGTRLSIL.

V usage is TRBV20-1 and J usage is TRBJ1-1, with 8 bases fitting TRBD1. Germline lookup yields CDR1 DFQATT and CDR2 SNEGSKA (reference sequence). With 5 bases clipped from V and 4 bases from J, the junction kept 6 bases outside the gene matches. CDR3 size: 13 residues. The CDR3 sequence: CSARTGGLTEAFF. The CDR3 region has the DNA TGCAGTGCTCGAACAGGGGGTCTCACTGAAGCTTTCTTT.